This T cell receptor beta chain was profiled in a study of blood T cell repertoires in COVID-19. Across the study: The origin of the acute and convalescent COVID-19 samples was the United States, Italy and Spain.

The V end was cut by 5 bases, the J end by 2 bases, with 10 bases between. This CDR3 has 13 amino acids. Germline V gene lookup returns CDR1 LNHDA and CDR2 SQIVND (reference sequence). Original processing methods: Scientists estimated how many nucleated cells there were by amplifying reference gene primers. The protocol was immunoSEQ multiplex PCR, while the TCRdb copy is restricted to in-frame clones and leaves out a portion. The D gene and trimming were derived from the DNA, and the V and J assignments and clone size from that table. The sample shows approximately 480,000 clones, about 88% of them seen only once.

Sequencing used peripheral blood. The TCR comes from a man between 18 and 35 years old with COVID-19, enrolled during active disease. The J gene is TRBJ2-7, the V gene TRBV19, with D perhaps TRBD1 (6 bases). The CDR3 sequence: CASSLGHPYEQYF. The CDR3, as DNA: TGTGCCAGTAGTCTGGGACACCCCTACGAGCAGTACTTC.